One sample yielded the 8 T cell receptor beta chains listed below, sequenced in a study of T cells after yellow fever vaccination. TCRdb called the 5' RACE reads again in MiXCR, with one record for every CDR3 protein. The data hold some 100,000 distinct CDR3 sequences, with 6.5% to 9% observed a single time. The sequences come from CD4+ T cells sorted from PBMCs, collected more than 35 days after the first yellow fever vaccination. These receptors all stem from a man between 18 and 35 years old who received the YFV17D yellow fever vaccine.

This clonotype was detected ten times or more. The chain has TRBV5-1 and TRBJ2-3, with D possibly TRBD1 on 6 matching bases. This CDR3 has 15 residues. Between the trimmed V and J ends, which lost 5 bases and 2 bases, there was a span of 15 bases. In germline, CDR1 is SGHRS, CDR2 YFSETQ. CDR3 amino acids: CASSSLSGATDTQYF. Here the CDR3 DNA reads TGCGCCAGCAGTTCTCTATCAGGGGCCACAGATACGCAGTATTTT.

This clonotype was found many times. The rearrangement uses TRBV20-1 and TRBJ2-3; 9 nucleotides match TRBD2. Trimming removed 2 bases from V and 4 bases from J; junction bases left unmatched: 1. The CDR3 is made up of 13 amino acids. Germline V gene sequence: CDR1 DFQATT, CDR2 SNEGSKA (reference sequence). CDR3 DNA sequence: TGCAGTGCTAGACTAGCGGGGTCAGATACGCAGTATTTT. Its protein product is CSARLAGSDTQYF.

This clonotype has ten or more counts. The CDR3 sequence: CASSRDREGSYNSPLHF. DNA of the CDR3: TGTGCCAGCAGCAGAGACAGGGAGGGGTCCTATAATTCACCCCTCCACTTT. The rearrangement links TRBV6-2 or TRBV6-3 to TRBJ1-6; 7 bases map to TRBD1. The CDR3 has 17 residues. V lost 6 bases and J lost 1; bases outside the gene matches: 9. Germline V lookup: CDR1 MNHEY, CDR2 SVGEGT.

The rearrangement uses TRBV6-6 and TRBJ1-5; a weak D match, TRBD1 (5 bases). This CDR3 is built from 13 residues. Germline CDR1 is MNHNY and CDR2 is SVGAGI (reference sequence). Trimming cost V 7 bases and J 7 bases, with 14 bases left between them. Here the CDR3 DNA reads TGTGCCAGCATTCCCGGGGGGGGGCAGCCCCAGCATTTT. Translating it yields CASIPGGGQPQHF.

At least ten counts were recorded for this clonotype. This chain joins TRBV7-2 and TRBJ2-3; a weak D match, TRBD1 (6 bases). Per the germline V gene, CDR1 is SGHTA and CDR2 is FQGNSA. The CDR3 extends over 14 amino acids. Between the trimmed V and J ends, which lost 5 bases and 1 base, there was a span of 10 bases. CDR3: CASSMRTGTDTQYF. In nucleotides, the CDR3 is TGTGCCAGCAGCATGCGGACAGGCACAGATACGCAGTATTTT.

This clonotype appeared many times. The gene calls are TRBV2 and TRBJ2-3; no reliable D call. The CDR3 totals 13 residues. The V end was cut by 3 bases, the J end by 2 bases, with 6 bases between. Germline V gene lookup returns CDR1 SNHLY and CDR2 FYNNEI. As DNA, the CDR3 is TGTGCCAGCAGTGACTACATCACAGATACGCAGTATTTT. Translated: CASSDYITDTQYF.

This clonotype was counted ten times or more. This chain links TRBV10-3 with TRBJ1-1; the match to TRBD1 covers 7 bases. Unmatched junction bases numbered 8, after V lost 5 bases and J lost 2 bases. The CDR3 is 15 residues long. Germline V CDR1 and CDR2: ENHRY, SYGVKD. DNA of the CDR3: TGTGCCATCAGTCCGACAGGGCGGAAAAACACTGAAGCTTTCTTT. Translation gives CAISPTGRKNTEAFF.

Ten or more counts support this clonotype. The V and J genes are TRBV12-3 or TRBV12-4 and TRBJ2-2; the match to TRBD2 covers 10 bases. The CDR3 has 17 residues. The V segment lost 6 bases and the J segment 1 base; nucleotides outside the gene matches: 8. DNA for the CDR3: TGTGCCAGCAGATGGGGGACTAGCGCGGAGAACACCGGGGAGCTGTTTTTT. This translates into CASRWGTSAENTGELFF.